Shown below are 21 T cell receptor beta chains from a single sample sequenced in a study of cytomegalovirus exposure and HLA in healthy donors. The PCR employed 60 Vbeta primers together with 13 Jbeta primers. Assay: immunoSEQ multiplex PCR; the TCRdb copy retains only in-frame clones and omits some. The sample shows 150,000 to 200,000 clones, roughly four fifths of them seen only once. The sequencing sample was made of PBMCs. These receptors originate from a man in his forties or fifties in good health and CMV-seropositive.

The CDR3 here is CASSFGQGGQPQHF. The CDR3 nucleotides read TGTGCCAGCAGTTTCGGGCAGGGAGGACAGCCCCAGCATTTT. This sequence joins TRBV27 and TRBJ1-5; TRBD1 might be the D (5 bases). Trimming took off 3 bases at V and 7 bases at J, with 13 bases between the two ends. The length of the CDR3 is 14 residues. In germline, CDR1 is MNHEY, CDR2 SMNVEV (reference sequence).

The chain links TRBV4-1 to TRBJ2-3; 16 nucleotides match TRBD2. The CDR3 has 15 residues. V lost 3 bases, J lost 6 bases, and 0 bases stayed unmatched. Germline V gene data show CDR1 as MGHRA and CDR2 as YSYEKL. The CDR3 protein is CASSQGLAGGDTQYF. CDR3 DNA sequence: TGCGCCAGCAGCCAGGGACTAGCGGGGGGGGATACGCAGTATTTT.

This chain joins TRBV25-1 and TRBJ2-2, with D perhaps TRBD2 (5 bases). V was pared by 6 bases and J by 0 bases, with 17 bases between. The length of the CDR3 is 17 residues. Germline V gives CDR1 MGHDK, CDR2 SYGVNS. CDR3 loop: CASSRGGLRANTGELFF. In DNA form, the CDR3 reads TGTGCCAGCAGCCGGGGTGGGCTAAGGGCGAACACCGGGGAGCTGTTTTTT.

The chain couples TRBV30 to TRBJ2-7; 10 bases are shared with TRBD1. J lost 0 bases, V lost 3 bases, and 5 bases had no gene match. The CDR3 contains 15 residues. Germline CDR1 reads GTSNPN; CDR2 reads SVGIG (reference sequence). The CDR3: CAWSRGQGSSYEQYF. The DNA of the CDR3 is TGTGCCTGGAGCCGGGGACAGGGGAGCTCCTACGAGCAGTACTTC.

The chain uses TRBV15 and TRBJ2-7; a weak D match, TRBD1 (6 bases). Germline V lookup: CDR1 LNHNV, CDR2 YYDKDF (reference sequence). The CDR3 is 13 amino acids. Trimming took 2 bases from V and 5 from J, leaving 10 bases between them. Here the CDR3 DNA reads TGTGCCACCAGCAGAAACCCAGGGGACGAGCAGTACTTC. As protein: CATSRNPGDEQYF.

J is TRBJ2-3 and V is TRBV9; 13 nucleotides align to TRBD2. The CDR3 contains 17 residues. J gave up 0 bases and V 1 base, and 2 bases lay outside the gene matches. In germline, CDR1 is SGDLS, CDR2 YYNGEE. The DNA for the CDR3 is TGTGCCAGCAGCGTACAGACTAGCGGGGGGAGCACAGATACGCAGTATTTT. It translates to CASSVQTSGGSTDTQYF.

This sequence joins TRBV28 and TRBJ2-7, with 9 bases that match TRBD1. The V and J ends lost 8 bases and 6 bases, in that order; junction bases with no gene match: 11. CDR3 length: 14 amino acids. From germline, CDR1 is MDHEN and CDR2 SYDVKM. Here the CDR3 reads CASSWDRESSEQYF. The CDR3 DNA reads TGTGCCAGCTCATGGGACAGGGAGTCATCCGAGCAGTACTTC.

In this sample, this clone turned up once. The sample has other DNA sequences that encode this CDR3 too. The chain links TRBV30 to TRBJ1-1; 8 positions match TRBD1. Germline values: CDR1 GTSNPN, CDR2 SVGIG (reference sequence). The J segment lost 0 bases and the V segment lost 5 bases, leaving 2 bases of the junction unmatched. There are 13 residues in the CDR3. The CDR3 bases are TGTGCCTGGGGGACAGGCTTGAACACTGAAGCTTTCTTT. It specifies CAWGTGLNTEAFF.

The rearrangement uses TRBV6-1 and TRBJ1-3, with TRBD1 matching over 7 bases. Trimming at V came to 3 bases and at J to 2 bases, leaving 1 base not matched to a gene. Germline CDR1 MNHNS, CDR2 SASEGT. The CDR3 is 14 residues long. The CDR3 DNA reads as TGTGCCAGCAGTGAGACAGGGACTGGAAACACCATATATTTT. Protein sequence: CASSETGTGNTIYF.

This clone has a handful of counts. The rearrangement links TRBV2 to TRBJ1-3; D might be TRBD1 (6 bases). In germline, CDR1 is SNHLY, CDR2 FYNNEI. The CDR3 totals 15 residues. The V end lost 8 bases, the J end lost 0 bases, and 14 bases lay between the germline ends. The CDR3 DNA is TGTGCCAGCGGACGACAGGTCTCCTCTGGAAACACCATATATTTT. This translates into CASGRQVSSGNTIYF.

The CDR3 spells CASSVVAGVSTDTQYF. DNA for the CDR3: TGCGCCAGCAGTGTAGTAGCGGGAGTTAGCACAGATACGCAGTATTTT. The rearrangement joins TRBV10-2 to TRBJ2-3; the match to TRBD2 covers 9 bases. The CDR3 is 16 residues long. The V gene end was trimmed by 4 bases and the J gene end by 0 bases; junction bases not matched to a gene: 5. CDR1 and CDR2 (germline): WSHSY, SAAADI.

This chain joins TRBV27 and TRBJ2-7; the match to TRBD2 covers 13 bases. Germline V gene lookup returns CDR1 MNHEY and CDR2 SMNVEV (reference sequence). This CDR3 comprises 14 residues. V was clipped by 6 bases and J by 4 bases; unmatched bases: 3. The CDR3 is CASSWTSGSYEQYF. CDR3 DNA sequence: TGTGCCAGCAGCTGGACTAGCGGGAGTTACGAGCAGTACTTC.

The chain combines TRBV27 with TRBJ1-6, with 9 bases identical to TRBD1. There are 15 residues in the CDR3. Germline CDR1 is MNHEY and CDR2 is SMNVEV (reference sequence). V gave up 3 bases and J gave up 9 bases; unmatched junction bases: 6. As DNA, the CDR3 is TGTGCCAGCAGTTTTGGCGGGACAGGGCTTTCACCCCTCCACTTT. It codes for CASSFGGTGLSPLHF.

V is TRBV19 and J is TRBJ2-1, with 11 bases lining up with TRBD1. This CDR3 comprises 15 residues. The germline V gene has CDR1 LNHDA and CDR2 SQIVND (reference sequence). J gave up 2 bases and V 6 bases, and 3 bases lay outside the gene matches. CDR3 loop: CASRWGQGAYNEQFF. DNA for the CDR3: TGTGCCAGTAGGTGGGGACAGGGGGCCTACAATGAGCAGTTCTTC.

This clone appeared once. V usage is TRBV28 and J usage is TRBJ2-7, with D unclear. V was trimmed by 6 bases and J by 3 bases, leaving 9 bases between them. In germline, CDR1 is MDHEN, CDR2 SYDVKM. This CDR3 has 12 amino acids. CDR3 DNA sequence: TGTGCCAGCAGCCCTACCAACTACGAGCAGTACTTC. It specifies CASSPTNYEQYF.

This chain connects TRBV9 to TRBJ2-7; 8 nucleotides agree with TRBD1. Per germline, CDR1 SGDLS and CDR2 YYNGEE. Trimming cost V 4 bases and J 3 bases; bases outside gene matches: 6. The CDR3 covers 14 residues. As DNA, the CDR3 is TGTGCCAGCAGCCACCGGGACAGGCTCTACGAGCAGTACTTC. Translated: CASSHRDRLYEQYF.

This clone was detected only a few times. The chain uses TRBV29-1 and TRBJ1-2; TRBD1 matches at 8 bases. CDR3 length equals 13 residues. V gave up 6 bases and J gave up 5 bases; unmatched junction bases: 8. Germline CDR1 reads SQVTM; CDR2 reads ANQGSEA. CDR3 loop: CSVSSGGGYGYTF. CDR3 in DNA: TGCAGCGTGAGCTCAGGGGGCGGGTATGGCTACACCTTC.

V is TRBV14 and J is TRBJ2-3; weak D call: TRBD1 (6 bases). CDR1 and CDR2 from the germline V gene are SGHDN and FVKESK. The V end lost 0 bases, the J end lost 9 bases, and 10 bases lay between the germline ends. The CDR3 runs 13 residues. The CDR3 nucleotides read TGTGCCAGCAGCCAAGATCTTAGGGGGACGCAGTATTTT. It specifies CASSQDLRGTQYF. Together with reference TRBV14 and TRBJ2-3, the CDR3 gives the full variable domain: EAGVTQFPSHSVIEKGQTVTLRCDPISGHDNLYWYRRVMGKEIKFLLHFVKESKQDESGMPNNRFLAERTGGTYSTLKVQPAELEDSGVYFCASSQDLRGTQYFGPGTRLTVL.

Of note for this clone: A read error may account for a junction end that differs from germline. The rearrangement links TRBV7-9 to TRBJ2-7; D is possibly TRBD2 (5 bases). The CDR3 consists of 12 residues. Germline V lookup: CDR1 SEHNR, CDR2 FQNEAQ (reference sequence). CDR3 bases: TGTTCCAGCAGCTTAGGAGGTAGCGAGCAGTACTTC. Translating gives CSSSLGGSEQYF. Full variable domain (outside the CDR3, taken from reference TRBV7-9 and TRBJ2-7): DTGVSQNPRHKITKRGQNVTFRCDPISEHNRLYWYRQTLGQGPEFLTYFQNEAQLEKSRLLSDRFSAERPKGSFSTLEIQRTEQGDSAMYLCSSSLGGSEQYFGPGTRLTVT.

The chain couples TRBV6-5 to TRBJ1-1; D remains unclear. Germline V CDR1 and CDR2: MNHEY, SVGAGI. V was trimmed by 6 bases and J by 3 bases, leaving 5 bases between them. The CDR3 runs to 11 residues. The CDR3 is CASSRDTEAFF. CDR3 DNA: TGTGCCAGCAGCCGGGACACTGAAGCTTTCTTT.

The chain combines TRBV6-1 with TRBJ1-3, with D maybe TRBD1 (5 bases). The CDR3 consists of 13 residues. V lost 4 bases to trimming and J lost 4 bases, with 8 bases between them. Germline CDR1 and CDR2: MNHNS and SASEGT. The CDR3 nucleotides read TGTGCCAGCAGTGGACAGTCAGGAAACACCATATATTTT. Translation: CASSGQSGNTIYF.